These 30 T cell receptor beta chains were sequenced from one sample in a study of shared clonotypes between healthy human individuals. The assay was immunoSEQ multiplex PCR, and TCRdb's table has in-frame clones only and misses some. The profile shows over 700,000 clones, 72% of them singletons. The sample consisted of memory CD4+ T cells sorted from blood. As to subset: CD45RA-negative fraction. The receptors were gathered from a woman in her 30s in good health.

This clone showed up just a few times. CDR3 region: CASSLQLGGINQPQHF. In nucleotides, the CDR3 is TGTGCCAGCAGTCTCCAGTTGGGGGGTATCAATCAGCCCCAGCATTTT. The chain combines TRBV2 with TRBJ1-5; weak D call: TRBD1 (5 bases). Trimming stripped 5 bases from V and 3 bases from J, with 17 bases between. CDR1 SNHLY and CDR2 FYNNEI come from the germline V gene. The CDR3 spans 16 residues.

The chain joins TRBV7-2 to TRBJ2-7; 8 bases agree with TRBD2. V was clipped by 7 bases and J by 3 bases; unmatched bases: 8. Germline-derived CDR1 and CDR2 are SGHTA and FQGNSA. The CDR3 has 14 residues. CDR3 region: CASKEPGLVYEQYF. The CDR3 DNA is TGTGCCAGCAAAGAACCGGGACTAGTCTACGAGCAGTACTTC.

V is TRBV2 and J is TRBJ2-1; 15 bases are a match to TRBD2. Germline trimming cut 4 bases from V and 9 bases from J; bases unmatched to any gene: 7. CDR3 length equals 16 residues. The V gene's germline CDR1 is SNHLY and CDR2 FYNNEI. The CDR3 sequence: CASSAWTSGRGSEQFF. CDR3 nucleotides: TGTGCCAGCAGTGCCTGGACTAGCGGGAGGGGAAGTGAGCAGTTCTTC.

CDR3 region: CASCQPGLADVVSYNEQFF. CDR3 bases: TGCGCCAGCTGCCAACCGGGACTAGCGGATGTTGTCTCCTACAATGAGCAGTTCTTC. V and J are TRBV5-1 and TRBJ2-1; the match to TRBD2 covers 11 bases. Trimming cost V 7 bases and J 0 bases; bases outside gene matches: 15. CDR1 is SGHRS, CDR2 YFSETQ, per germline. The CDR3 is made up of 19 amino acids.

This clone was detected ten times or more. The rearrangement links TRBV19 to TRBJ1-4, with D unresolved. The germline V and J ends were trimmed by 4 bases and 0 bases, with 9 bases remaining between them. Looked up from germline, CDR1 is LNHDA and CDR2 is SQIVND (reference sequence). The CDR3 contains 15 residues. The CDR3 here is CASSNPVATNEKLFF. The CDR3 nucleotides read TGTGCCAGTAGTAATCCCGTTGCAACTAATGAAAAACTGTTTTTT.

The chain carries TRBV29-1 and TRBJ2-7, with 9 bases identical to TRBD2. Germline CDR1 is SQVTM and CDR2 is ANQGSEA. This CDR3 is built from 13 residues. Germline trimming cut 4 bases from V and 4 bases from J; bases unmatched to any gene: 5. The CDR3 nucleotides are TGCAGCGTTGTCTCTAGCGGGATTTACGAGCAGTACTTC. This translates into CSVVSSGIYEQYF.

The CDR3 is CASSQLQGETQYF. The CDR3 nucleotides are TGTGCCAGCAGCCAATTACAGGGAGAGACCCAGTACTTC. The chain couples TRBV7-8 to TRBJ2-5; a weak D match, TRBD1 (6 bases). Germline V CDR1 and CDR2: SGHVS, FQNEAQ. This CDR3 has 13 amino acids. V was clipped by 5 bases and J by 4 bases, with 11 bases between them.

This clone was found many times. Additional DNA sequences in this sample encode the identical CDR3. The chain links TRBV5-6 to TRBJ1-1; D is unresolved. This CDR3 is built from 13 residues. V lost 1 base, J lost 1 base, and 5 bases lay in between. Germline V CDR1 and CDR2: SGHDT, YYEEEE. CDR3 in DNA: TGTGCCAGCAGCTTGTTCGAGAACACTGAAGCTTTCTTT. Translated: CASSLFENTEAFF. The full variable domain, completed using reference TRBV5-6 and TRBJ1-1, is DAGVTQSPTHLIKTRGQQVTLRCSPKSGHDTVSWYQQALGQGPQFIFQYYEEEERQRGNFPDRFSGHQFPNYSSELNVNALLLGDSALYLCASSLFENTEAFFGQGTRLTVV.

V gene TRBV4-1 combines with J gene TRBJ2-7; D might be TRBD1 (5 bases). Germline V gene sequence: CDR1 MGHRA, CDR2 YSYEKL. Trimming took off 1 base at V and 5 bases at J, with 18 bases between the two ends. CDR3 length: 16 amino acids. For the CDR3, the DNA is TGCGCCAGCAGCCAAGGTCTAAGGGGCTTAGGCCACGAGCAGTACTTC. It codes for CASSQGLRGLGHEQYF.

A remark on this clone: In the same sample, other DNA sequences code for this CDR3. The CDR3 region has the DNA TGCGCCAGCAGCTTGGGGCCTACCGGGGAGCTGTTTTTT. This translates into CASSLGPTGELFF. The V call is TRBV5-1, the J call TRBJ2-2; D remains unclear. Germline V gene data show CDR1 as SGHRS and CDR2 as YFSETQ. V dropped 0 bases and J dropped 5 bases, with 5 bases sitting between them. The CDR3 covers 13 residues.

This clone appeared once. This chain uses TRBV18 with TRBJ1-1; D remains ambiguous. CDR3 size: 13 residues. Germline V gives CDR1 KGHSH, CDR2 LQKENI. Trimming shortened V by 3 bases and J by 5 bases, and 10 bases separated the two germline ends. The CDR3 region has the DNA TGTGCCAGCTCACCCCGAGCGGGTACTGAAGCTTTCTTT. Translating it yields CASSPRAGTEAFF. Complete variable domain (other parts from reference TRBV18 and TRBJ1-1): NAGVMQNPRHLVRRRGQEARLRCSPMKGHSHVYWYRQLPEEGLKFMVYLQKENIIDESGMPKERFSAEFPKEGPSILRIQQVVRGDSAAYFCASSPRAGTEAFFGQGTRLTVV.

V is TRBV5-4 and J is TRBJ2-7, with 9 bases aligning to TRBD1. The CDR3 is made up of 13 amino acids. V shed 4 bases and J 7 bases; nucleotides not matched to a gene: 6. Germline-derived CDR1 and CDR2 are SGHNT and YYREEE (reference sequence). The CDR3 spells CASSRGTGWEQYF. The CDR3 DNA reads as TGTGCCAGCAGCCGCGGGACAGGGTGGGAGCAGTACTTC. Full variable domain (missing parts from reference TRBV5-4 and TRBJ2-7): ETGVTQSPTHLIKTRGQQVTLRCSSQSGHNTVSWYQQALGQGPQFIFQYYREEENGRGNFPPRFSGLQFPNYSSELNVNALELDDSALYLCASSRGTGWEQYFGPGTRLTVT.

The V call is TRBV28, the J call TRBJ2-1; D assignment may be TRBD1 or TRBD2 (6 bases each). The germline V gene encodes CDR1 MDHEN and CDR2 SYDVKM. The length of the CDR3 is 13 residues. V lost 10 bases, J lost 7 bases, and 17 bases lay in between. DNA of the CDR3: TGTGCCACCGCTAGGGGGGAGAGAAATGAGCAGTTCTTC. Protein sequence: CATARGERNEQFF.

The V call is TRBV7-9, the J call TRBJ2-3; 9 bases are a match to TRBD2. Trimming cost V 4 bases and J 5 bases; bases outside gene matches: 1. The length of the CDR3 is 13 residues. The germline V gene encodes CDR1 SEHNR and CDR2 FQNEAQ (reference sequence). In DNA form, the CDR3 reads TGTGCCAGCAGCTGGCGGGAGGGAGATACGCAGTATTTT. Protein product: CASSWREGDTQYF.

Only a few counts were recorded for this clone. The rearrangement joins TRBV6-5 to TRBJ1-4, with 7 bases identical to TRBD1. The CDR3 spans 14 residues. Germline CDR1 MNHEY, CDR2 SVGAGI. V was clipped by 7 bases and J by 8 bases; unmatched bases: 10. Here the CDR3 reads CASKRGPEVEKLFF. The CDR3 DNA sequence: TGTGCCAGCAAAAGGGGGCCCGAAGTCGAAAAACTGTTTTTT.

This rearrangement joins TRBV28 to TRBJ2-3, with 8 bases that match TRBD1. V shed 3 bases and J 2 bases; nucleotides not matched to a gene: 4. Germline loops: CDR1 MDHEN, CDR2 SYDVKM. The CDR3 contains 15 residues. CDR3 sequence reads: CASSFRGRVTDTQYF. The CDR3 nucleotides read TGTGCCAGCAGTTTCAGGGGGCGAGTCACAGATACGCAGTATTTT.

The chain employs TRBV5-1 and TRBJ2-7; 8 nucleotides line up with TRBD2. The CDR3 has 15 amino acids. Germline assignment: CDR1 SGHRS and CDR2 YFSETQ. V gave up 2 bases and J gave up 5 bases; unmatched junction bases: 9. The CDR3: CASSFGTRDFDEQYF. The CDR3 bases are TGCGCCAGCAGCTTTGGGACTAGGGACTTTGACGAGCAGTACTTC.

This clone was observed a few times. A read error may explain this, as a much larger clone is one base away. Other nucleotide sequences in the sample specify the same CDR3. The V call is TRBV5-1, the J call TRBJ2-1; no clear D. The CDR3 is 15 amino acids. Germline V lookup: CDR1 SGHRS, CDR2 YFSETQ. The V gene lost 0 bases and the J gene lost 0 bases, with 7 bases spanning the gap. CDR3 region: CASSLDASSYNEQFF. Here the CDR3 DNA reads TGCGCCAGCAGCTTGGATGCTAGCTCCTACAATGAGCAGTTCTTC.

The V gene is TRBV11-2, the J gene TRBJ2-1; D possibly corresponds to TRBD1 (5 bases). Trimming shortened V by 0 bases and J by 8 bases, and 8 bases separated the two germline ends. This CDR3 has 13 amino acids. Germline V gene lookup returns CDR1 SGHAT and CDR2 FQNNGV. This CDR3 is CASSLDQGDEQFF. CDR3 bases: TGTGCCAGCAGCTTAGATCAAGGGGATGAGCAGTTCTTC.

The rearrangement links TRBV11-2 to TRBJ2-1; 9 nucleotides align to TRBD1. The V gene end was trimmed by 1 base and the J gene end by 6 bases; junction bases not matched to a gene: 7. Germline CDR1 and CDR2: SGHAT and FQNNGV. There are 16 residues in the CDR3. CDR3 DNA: TGTGCCAGCAGCTTAGGTCGGGACAGGGCAAGCAATGAGCAGTTCTTC. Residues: CASSLGRDRASNEQFF.

CDR3 DNA sequence: TGTGCCAGCAGTTGGCGACTAGCGGGAGGGCCGGGCACAGATACGCAGTATTTT. Translating gives CASSWRLAGGPGTDTQYF. J is TRBJ2-3 and V is TRBV27; 14 bases map to TRBD2. CDR1 and CDR2 (germline): MNHEY, SMNVEV (reference sequence). The CDR3 sequence is 18 residues long. J lost 1 base, V lost 4 bases, and 7 bases had no gene match.

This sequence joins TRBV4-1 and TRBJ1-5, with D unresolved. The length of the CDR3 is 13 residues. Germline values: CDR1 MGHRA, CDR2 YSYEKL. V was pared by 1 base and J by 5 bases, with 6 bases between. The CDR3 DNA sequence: TGCGCCAGCAGCCAAGTGACCTATCAGCCCCAGCATTTT. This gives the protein CASSQVTYQPQHF.

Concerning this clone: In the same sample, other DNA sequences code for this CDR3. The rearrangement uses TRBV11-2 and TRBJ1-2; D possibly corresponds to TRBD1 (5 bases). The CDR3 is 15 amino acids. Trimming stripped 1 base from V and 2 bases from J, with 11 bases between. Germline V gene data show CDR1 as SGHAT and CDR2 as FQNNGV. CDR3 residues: CASSLGQGGNYGYTF. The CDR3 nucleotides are TGTGCCAGCAGCTTAGGGCAGGGAGGGAACTATGGCTACACCTTC.

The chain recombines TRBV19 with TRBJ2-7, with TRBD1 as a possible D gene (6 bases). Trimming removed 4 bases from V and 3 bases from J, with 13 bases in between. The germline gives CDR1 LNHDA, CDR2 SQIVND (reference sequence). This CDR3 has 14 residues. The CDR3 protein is CASSKMGHFYEQYF. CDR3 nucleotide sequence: TGTGCCAGTAGTAAGATGGGACACTTCTACGAGCAGTACTTC.

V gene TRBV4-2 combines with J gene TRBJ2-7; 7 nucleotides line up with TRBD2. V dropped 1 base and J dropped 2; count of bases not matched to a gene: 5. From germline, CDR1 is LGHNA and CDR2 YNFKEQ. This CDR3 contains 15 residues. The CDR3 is CASSQGSLAAYEQYF. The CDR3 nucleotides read TGTGCCAGCAGCCAAGGGTCCCTAGCGGCCTACGAGCAGTACTTC.

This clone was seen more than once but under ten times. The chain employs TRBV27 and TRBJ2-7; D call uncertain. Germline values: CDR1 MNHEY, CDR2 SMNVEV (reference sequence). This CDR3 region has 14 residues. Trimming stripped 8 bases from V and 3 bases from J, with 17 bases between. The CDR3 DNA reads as TGTGCCAGCGGACCCTTCCGGGTCCACTACGAGCAGTACTTC. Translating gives CASGPFRVHYEQYF.

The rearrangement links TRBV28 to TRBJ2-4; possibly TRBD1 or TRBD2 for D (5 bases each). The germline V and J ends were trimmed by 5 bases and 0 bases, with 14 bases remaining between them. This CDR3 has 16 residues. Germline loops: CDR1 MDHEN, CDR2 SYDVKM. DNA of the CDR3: TGTGCCAGCAGTCCAAAGGGGACGGTAGCCAAAAACATTCAGTACTTC. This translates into CASSPKGTVAKNIQYF. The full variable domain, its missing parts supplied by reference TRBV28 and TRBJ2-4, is DVKVTQSSRYLVKRTGEKVFLECVQDMDHENMFWYRQDPGLGLRLIYFSYDVKMKEKGDIPEGYSVSREKKERFSLILESASTNQTSMYLCASSPKGTVAKNIQYFGAGTRLSVL.

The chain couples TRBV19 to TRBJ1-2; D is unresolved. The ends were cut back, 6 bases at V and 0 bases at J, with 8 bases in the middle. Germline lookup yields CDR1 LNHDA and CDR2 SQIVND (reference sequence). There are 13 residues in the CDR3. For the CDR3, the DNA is TGTGCCAGTAGGAGTGCGGCTAACTATGGCTACACCTTC. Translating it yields CASRSAANYGYTF.

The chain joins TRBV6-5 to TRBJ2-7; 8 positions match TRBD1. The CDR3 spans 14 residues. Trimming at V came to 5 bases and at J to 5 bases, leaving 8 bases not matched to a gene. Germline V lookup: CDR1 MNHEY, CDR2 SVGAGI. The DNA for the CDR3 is TGTGCCAGCAGTCCTCGGACAGGGTCAAACGAGCAGTACTTC. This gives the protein CASSPRTGSNEQYF.

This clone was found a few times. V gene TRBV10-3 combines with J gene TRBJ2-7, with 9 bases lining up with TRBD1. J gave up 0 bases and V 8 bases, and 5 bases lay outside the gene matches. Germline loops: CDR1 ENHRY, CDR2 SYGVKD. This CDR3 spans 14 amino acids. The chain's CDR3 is CAIRETGGSYEQYF. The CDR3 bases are TGTGCCATCCGGGAGACAGGGGGCTCCTACGAGCAGTACTTC.